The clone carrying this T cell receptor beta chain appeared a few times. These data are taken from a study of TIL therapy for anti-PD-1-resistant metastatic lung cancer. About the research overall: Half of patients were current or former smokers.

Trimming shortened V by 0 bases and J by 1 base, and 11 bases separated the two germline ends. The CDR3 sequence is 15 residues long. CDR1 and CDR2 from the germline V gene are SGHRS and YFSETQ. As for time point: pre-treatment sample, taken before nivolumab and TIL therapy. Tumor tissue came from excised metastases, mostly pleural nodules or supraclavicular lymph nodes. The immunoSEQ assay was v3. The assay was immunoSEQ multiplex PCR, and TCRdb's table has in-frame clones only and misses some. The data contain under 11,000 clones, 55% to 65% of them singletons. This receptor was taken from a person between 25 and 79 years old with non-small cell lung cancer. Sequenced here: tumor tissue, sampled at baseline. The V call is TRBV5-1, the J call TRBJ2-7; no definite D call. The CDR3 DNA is TGCGCCAGCAGCTTGGAACGGATAGTTTCCTACGAGCAGTACTTC. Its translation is CASSLERIVSYEQYF.